This T cell receptor (beta chain) was found in a study of blood T cells in healthy people across ages. Study-wide findings and caveats: When set beside aged donors, long-lived donors presented more naive CD4+ cells and higher diversity.

The germline V gene encodes CDR1 SGHTA and CDR2 FQGNSA. Trimming cost V 5 bases and J 0 bases, with 14 bases left between them. The CDR3 covers 15 residues. Combining a sample-barcoded 5' primer with a J-beta primer mix, a second PCR ran for about 7 to 12 cycles. TCRdb processed the 5' RACE reads anew with MiXCR; each CDR3 protein has one entry. Of about 1.6 million distinct CDR3 sequences in the sample, roughly 30% were seen once. This clonotype was seen a handful of times. Its target is not known. This chain joins TRBV7-2 and TRBJ2-7; maybe TRBD2 (5 bases). This receptor was identified in a woman between 25 and 40 years old in good health. The sample consisted of blood. The CDR3 here is CASSPIARSSYEQYF. In DNA form, the CDR3 reads TGTGCCAGCAGCCCCATAGCGAGGAGCTCCTACGAGCAGTACTTC.